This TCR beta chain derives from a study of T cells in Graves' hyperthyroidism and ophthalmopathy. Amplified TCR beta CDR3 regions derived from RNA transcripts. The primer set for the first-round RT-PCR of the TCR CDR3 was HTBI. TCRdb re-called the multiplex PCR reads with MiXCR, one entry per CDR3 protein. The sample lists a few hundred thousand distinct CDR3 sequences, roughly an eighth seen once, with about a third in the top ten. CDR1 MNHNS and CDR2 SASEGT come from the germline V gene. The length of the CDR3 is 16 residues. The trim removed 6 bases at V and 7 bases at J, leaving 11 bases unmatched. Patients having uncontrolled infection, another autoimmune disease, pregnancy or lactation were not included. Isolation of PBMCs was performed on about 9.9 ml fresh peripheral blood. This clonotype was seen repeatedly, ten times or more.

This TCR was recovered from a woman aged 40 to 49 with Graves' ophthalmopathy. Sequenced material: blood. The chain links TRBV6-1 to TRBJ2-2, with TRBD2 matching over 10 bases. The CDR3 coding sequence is TGTGCCAGCAGGTCCTACCTAGCGGGAGACCTCGGGGAGCTGTTTTTT. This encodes CASRSYLAGDLGELFF.